This T cell receptor (beta chain) came from a study of T cell clones after liver transplantation. Study information: A pre-transplant mixed lymphocyte reaction with TCRbeta sequencing defined graft-donor-reactive clones followed in post-transplant blood. Pre-transplant mixed lymphocyte reactions yielded third-party-reactive TCRbeta sequences as comparators for graft-donor-reactive sequences.

Profiled with immunoSEQ multiplex PCR; TCRdb holds only in-frame clones, not every one. The data contain 20,000 to 25,000 clones, roughly 92% of them singletons. Losses at the gene ends were 3 bases for V and 0 bases for J; bases not matched to a gene: 2. The germline gives CDR1 SGHRS, CDR2 YFSETQ. This CDR3 is 15 amino acids long. This rearrangement joins TRBV5-1 to TRBJ2-7; 11 nucleotides match TRBD2. The sample here was CD8+ T cells from blood, taken approximately 26 months after liver transplant. This clonotype was obtained from a human patient who received a liver transplant. Some of the T cells may derive from the graft donor. DNA of the CDR3: TGCGCCAGCAGCTCCGGGACTAGCGGCTCCTACGAGCAGTACTTC. As protein: CASSSGTSGSYEQYF. Full variable domain (rest looked up from reference TRBV5-1 and TRBJ2-7): KAGVTQTPRYLIKTRGQQVTLSCSPISGHRSVSWYQQTPGQGLQFLFEYFSETQRNKGNFPGRFSGRQFSNSRSEMNVSTLELGDSALYLCASSSGTSGSYEQYFGPGTRLTVT.